This T cell receptor (beta chain) was identified in a study of long-term antiretroviral therapy in people with HIV. Study-level results: Clones with expansion before ART led the repertoire at all time points. Controls exceeded HIV repertoires in CDR3 length range. Diversity rose after ART but stayed below transplant donor controls.

Of note for this clone: Its antigen is unknown.

Assay version v3.0 of immunoSEQ was used, and it was run at survey level. Sequencing was designed to cover 40,000-50,000 T-cell genomes in each sample. Clones were read by immunoSEQ multiplex PCR, and TCRdb kept only the in-frame ones, dropping some. This table holds 20,000 to 30,000 clones, 85% found once. The germline V and J ends were trimmed by 6 bases and 11 bases, with 16 bases remaining between them. This CDR3 is 12 amino acids long. CDR1 is MNHEY, CDR2 SVGAGI, per germline. This sequence joins TRBV6-5 and TRBJ1-1, with D unclear. The starting material was unsorted PBMCs, obtained 2.3 years after starting antiretroviral therapy. The source is a middle-aged man with HIV. Here the CDR3 reads CASSRLGEGAFF. The CDR3 DNA sequence: TGTGCCAGCAGCCGTCTCGGCGAAGGGGCTTTCTTT.